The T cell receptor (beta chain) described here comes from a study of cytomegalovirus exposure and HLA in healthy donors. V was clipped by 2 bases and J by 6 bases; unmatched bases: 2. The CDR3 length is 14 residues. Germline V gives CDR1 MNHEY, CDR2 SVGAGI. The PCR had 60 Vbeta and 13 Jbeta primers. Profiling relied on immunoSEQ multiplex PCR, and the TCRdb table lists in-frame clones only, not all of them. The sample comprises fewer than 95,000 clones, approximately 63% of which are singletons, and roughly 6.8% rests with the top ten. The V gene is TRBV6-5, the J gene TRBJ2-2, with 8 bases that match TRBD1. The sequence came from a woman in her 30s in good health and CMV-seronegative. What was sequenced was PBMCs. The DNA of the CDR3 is TGTGCCAGCAGTTACGGACAGGGATCCGGGGAGCTGTTTTTT. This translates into CASSYGQGSGELFF.